This is a list of T cell receptor beta chains from one sample in a study of T cell repertoires in cytomegalovirus infection. TCRdb re-analysed the reads in MiXCR, keeping a single row per CDR3 protein. The table has just under 500,000 distinct CDR3 sequences, roughly a third seen once; the top ten hold around a sixth. Antigens of these TCRs are unknown. Here the sequenced sample was cultured PBMCs, taken from culture after CMV antigen stimulation. Receptors originate from a human donor in good health (CMV status not recorded). Some clones in this sample may be carry-over from other donors' samples. CDR3s include the opening cysteine and the closing phenylalanine or tryptophan. The D gene is left open where the match is weak. Where a row states a size, it is once, few, many or the class of an expanded clone; other rows omit it.

j_call d_call clone_size v_call cdr3_aa cdr3_nt
TRBJ1-5 TRBD1 many TRBV6-1 CASSDRQGIMGNQPQHF TGTGCCAGCAGTGACCGACAGGGGATTATGGGCAATCAGCCCCAGCATTTT
TRBJ1-1 - few TRBV7-7 CASSPLGPAEAFF TGTGCCAGCAGCCCTCTAGGACCCGCTGAAGCTTTCTTT
TRBJ2-3 - - TRBV20-1 CSARDLAAADTQYF TGCAGTGCTAGAGATCTCGCGGCGGCAGATACGCAGTATTTT
TRBJ2-1 TRBD2 - TRBV7-8 CASSLRQGLSSYNEQFF TGTGCCAGCAGCTTAAGGCAGGGACTAAGCTCCTACAATGAGCAGTTCTTC
TRBJ2-5 TRBD2 few TRBV19 CASSGGTSGSRETQYF TGTGCCAGTAGTGGCGGGACTAGCGGGAGTCGGGAGACCCAGTACTTC
TRBJ1-5 - - TRBV6-6 CASSAGTNSNQPQHF TGTGCCAGCAGTGCCGGGACAAATAGCAATCAGCCCCAGCATTTT
TRBJ2-7 - - TRBV11-3 CASSFGPGPSYEQYF TGTGCCAGCAGCTTTGGGCCGGGGCCTTCCTACGAGCAGTACTTC
TRBJ2-3 TRBD1 many TRBV7-6 CASSLTGAGTDTQYF TGTGCCAGCAGCTTGACAGGGGCTGGCACAGATACGCAGTATTTT
TRBJ1-4 - few TRBV4-3 CASSYSLGRTVNEKLFF TGCGCCAGCAGCTACTCCTTGGGGAGGACAGTTAATGAAAAACTGTTTTTT
TRBJ2-3 - few TRBV7-9 CASSPGGGLRDTQYF TGTGCCAGCAGCCCCGGAGGGGGGCTGCGAGATACGCAGTATTTT
TRBJ2-4 TRBD2 - TRBV6-5 CASSYDGLGGIQYF TGTGCCAGCAGTTACGATGGACTGGGGGGGATTCAGTACTTC
TRBJ2-3 TRBD2 - TRBV12-3/TRBV12-4 CASSSILAGGGNGHF TGTGCCAGCAGTTCCATACTAGCGGGAGGCGGGAATGGGCATTTT
TRBJ2-7 - - TRBV7-2 CASSLVGGWYEQYF TGTGCCAGCAGCTTAGTGGGCGGGTGGTACGAGCAGTACTTC
TRBJ2-3 TRBD2 - TRBV5-4 CASMLTSGRAMATDTQYF TGTGCCAGCATGCTGACTAGCGGGAGGGCCATGGCAACAGATACGCAGTATTTT
TRBJ2-2 TRBD1 few TRBV19 CASRWDRGTGELFF TGTGCCAGTAGGTGGGACAGAGGGACCGGGGAGCTGTTTTTT
TRBJ2-1 TRBD1 few TRBV4-3 CASSQVGHRGNEQFF TGCGCCAGCAGCCAAGTTGGTCACAGGGGCAATGAGCAGTTCTTC
TRBJ1-2 - few TRBV10-3 CAISERGINGYTF TGTGCCATCAGTGAGAGGGGTATAAACGGCTACACCTTC
TRBJ2-5 TRBD2 - TRBV4-1 CASSQVGGKIETQYF TGCGCCAGCAGCCAAGTGGGGGGGAAGATAGAGACCCAGTACTTC
TRBJ2-7 TRBD1 - TRBV9 CASSAWGQGDYEQYF TGTGCCAGCAGCGCTTGGGGACAGGGAGACTACGAGCAGTACTTC
TRBJ1-4 - - TRBV6-1 CASSEGQGEEKLFF TGTGCCAGCAGTGAAGGACAAGGCGAGGAAAAACTGTTTTTT
TRBJ2-5 TRBD1 few TRBV7-6 CASSQSWDRQETQYF TGTGCCAGCAGCCAAAGCTGGGACAGACAAGAGACCCAGTACTTC
TRBJ2-7 TRBD2 - TRBV6-2/TRBV6-3 CASSYLAGPYEQYF TGTGCCAGCAGTTACCTAGCGGGGCCCTACGAGCAGTACTTC
TRBJ1-1 TRBD1 - TRBV14 CASSQLGQGNTEAFF TGTGCCAGCAGCCAGTTGGGACAGGGGAACACTGAAGCTTTCTTT